The 23 T cell receptor beta chains below come from one sample, sequenced in a study of blood T cell repertoires in COVID-19. TCRdb's table, derived via immunoSEQ multiplex PCR, lists solely in-frame clones and lacks some. The sample contains approximately 300,000 clones, more than 90% of which appear only once. Sequencing used PBMCs or T cells enriched from blood (not recorded which). These receptors were obtained from a woman aged 25-40 years who had recovered from COVID-19.

The chain joins TRBV18 to TRBJ1-5; TRBD1 aligns across 8 bases. With V trimmed by 1 base and J by 5 bases, 10 bases remained unmatched. The germline gives CDR1 KGHSH, CDR2 LQKENI. The CDR3 contains 17 residues. In DNA form, the CDR3 reads TGTGCCAGCTCACCACAGCTCAGGGGGCAAGGACATCAGCCCCAGCATTTT. Protein sequence: CASSPQLRGQGHQPQHF. Drawing the rest from reference TRBV18 and TRBJ1-5, the complete variable domain is NAGVMQNPRHLVRRRGQEARLRCSPMKGHSHVYWYRQLPEEGLKFMVYLQKENIIDESGMPKERFSAEFPKEGPSILRIQQVVRGDSAAYFCASSPQLRGQGHQPQHFGDGTRLSIL.

The CDR3 DNA reads TGTGCCAGCAGCGCGCCACAGGGTTACTATGGCTACACCTTC. This encodes CASSAPQGYYGYTF. The chain links TRBV7-3 to TRBJ1-2, with D perhaps TRBD1 (6 bases). Germline V gene data show CDR1 as SGHTA and CDR2 as FQGTGA. V gave up 5 bases and J gave up 3 bases, with 13 bases separating them. This CDR3 is built from 14 residues.

The chain combines TRBV5-1 with TRBJ2-5; 8 nucleotides match TRBD1. The CDR3 extends over 16 amino acids. Germline V gene sequence: CDR1 SGHRS, CDR2 YFSETQ. The junction had 10 bases not matched to a gene; V was cut back by 2 bases and J by 4 bases. The CDR3 protein is CASSLMTGAVGETQYF. In nucleotides, the CDR3 is TGCGCCAGCAGCTTAATGACAGGGGCAGTAGGAGAGACCCAGTACTTC.

The chain is built from TRBV9 and TRBJ1-1, with D possibly being TRBD1 (5 bases). V was clipped by 4 bases and J by 4 bases, with 14 bases between them. CDR1 and CDR2 (germline): SGDLS, YYNGEE. This CDR3 spans 14 amino acids. The CDR3 spells CASSPDGRGTEAFF. In DNA, the CDR3 is TGTGCCAGCAGCCCCGACGGGAGGGGCACTGAAGCTTTCTTT. Based on the CDR3 plus reference TRBV9 and TRBJ1-1, the full variable domain is DSGVTQTPKHLITATGQRVTLRCSPRSGDLSVYWYQQSLDQGLQFLIQYYNGEERAKGNILERFSAQQFPDLHSELNLSSLELGDSALYFCASSPDGRGTEAFFGQGTRLTVV.

The CDR3 DNA reads as TGTGCCAGCAGCCAAGGTAGTGGCAGGGGCTTGGTTGGGCACACTGAAGCTTTCTTT. Residues: CASSQGSGRGLVGHTEAFF. V and J are TRBV3-1 (or the pseudogene TRBV3-2) and TRBJ1-1; possibly TRBD1 for D (6 bases). CDR3 length equals 19 residues. V lost 1 base and J lost 3, with 24 bases in between. The germline CDR1 and CDR2 sequences are LGHDT and YNNKEL (reference sequence).

The chain combines TRBV4-1 with TRBJ1-1; 7 positions match TRBD1. This CDR3 spans 18 amino acids. Losses at the gene ends were 6 bases for V and 1 base for J; bases not matched to a gene: 17. Germline CDR1 MGHRA, CDR2 YSYEKL. Here the CDR3 DNA reads TGCGCCAGCAGACGAACCGCAGGGGGGCGGAGGACGAACACTGAAGCTTTCTTT. Encoded protein: CASRRTAGGRRTNTEAFF.

The chain has TRBV5-1 and TRBJ1-6; 7 nucleotides agree with TRBD1. V trimming: 2 bases; J trimming: 0 bases; junction bases outside the gene matches: 2. Germline V gene data show CDR1 as SGHRS and CDR2 as YFSETQ. This CDR3 contains 16 residues. The CDR3 loop is CASSLQGSSYNSPLHF. The CDR3 nucleotides are TGCGCCAGCAGCTTACAGGGGAGCTCCTATAATTCACCCCTCCACTTT.

The CDR3 region has the DNA TGTGCCAGCCGTCCCGGCGACAGGAACTATGGCTACACCTTC. Its protein is CASRPGDRNYGYTF. This chain connects TRBV28 to TRBJ1-2; D is perhaps TRBD1 (6 bases). Trimming took off 8 bases at V and 2 bases at J, with 15 bases between the two ends. Germline lookup yields CDR1 MDHEN and CDR2 SYDVKM. The CDR3 covers 14 residues.

The gene calls are TRBV4-3 and TRBJ1-2, with TRBD1 as a possible D gene (6 bases). V was trimmed by 3 bases and J by 4 bases, leaving 27 bases between them. CDR1 is LGHNA and CDR2 is YSLEER in the germline V gene. CDR3 size: 19 residues. CDR3 sequence reads: CASSQSGRGGLSRIYGYTF. The DNA for the CDR3 is TGCGCCAGCAGCCAGTCCGGGAGGGGGGGACTTTCTCGCATCTATGGCTACACCTTC.

The V call is TRBV7-3, the J call TRBJ2-1; a weak D match, TRBD1 (5 bases). The ends were cut back, 5 bases at V and 7 bases at J, with 6 bases in the middle. CDR3 length: 11 residues. Germline CDR1 is SGHTA and CDR2 is FQGTGA. The CDR3 region has the DNA TGTGCCAGCAGCCCAGGGAATGAGCAGTTCTTC. Translating it yields CASSPGNEQFF.

DNA of the CDR3: TGTGCCAGCAGCTTAGAAGCAGGAGTGGGACATGGAGATACGCAGTATTTT. Residues: CASSLEAGVGHGDTQYF. J is TRBJ2-3 and V is TRBV11-2, with D maybe TRBD1 (6 bases). Trimming removed 0 bases from V and 5 bases from J, with 18 bases in between. This CDR3 spans 17 amino acids. Per germline, CDR1 SGHAT and CDR2 FQNNGV.

This clone was seen just once. The chain links TRBV5-4 to TRBJ2-7; 9 bases fit TRBD2. The CDR3 extends over 16 amino acids. Germline loops: CDR1 SGHNT, CDR2 YYREEE (reference sequence). The V gene end was trimmed by 0 bases and the J gene end by 5 bases; junction bases not matched to a gene: 9. CDR3 region: CASSLAISGGLNEQYF. Here the CDR3 DNA reads TGTGCCAGCAGCTTGGCGATAAGCGGGGGGTTGAACGAGCAGTACTTC.

This sequence joins TRBV4-1 and TRBJ2-1, with 7 positions matching TRBD2. The CDR3 contains 16 residues. Germline lookup yields CDR1 MGHRA and CDR2 YSYEKL. Losses at the gene ends were 0 bases for V and 3 bases for J; bases not matched to a gene: 5. The CDR3 DNA sequence: TGCGCCAGCAGCCAAGATTCCAGCGGGGTCTACAATGAGCAGTTCTTC. This gives the protein CASSQDSSGVYNEQFF.

In DNA, the CDR3 is TGCGCCAGCAGCTTGGTAACGACTAGCGGGATATCTAATGAGCAGTTCTTC. Its protein product is CASSLVTTSGISNEQFF. The chain couples TRBV5-1 to TRBJ2-1; 11 nucleotides align to TRBD2. J gave up 7 bases and V 0 bases, and 9 bases lay outside the gene matches. CDR3 size: 17 residues. Germline V CDR1 and CDR2: SGHRS, YFSETQ.

The chain has TRBV28 and TRBJ2-1; TRBD2 might be the D (5 bases). The CDR3 sequence is 15 residues long. V gave up 6 bases and J gave up 0 bases, with 12 bases separating them. Germline lookup yields CDR1 MDHEN and CDR2 SYDVKM. DNA for the CDR3: TGTGCCAGCAGGTTGCGGGTTTCCTCCTACAATGAGCAGTTCTTC. Its translation is CASRLRVSSYNEQFF. The full variable domain, completed using reference TRBV28 and TRBJ2-1, is DVKVTQSSRYLVKRTGEKVFLECVQDMDHENMFWYRQDPGLGLRLIYFSYDVKMKEKGDIPEGYSVSREKKERFSLILESASTNQTSMYLCASRLRVSSYNEQFFGPGTRLTVL.

The chain recombines TRBV28 with TRBJ1-5; D remains unclear. The ends were cut back, 6 bases at V and 0 bases at J, with 9 bases in the middle. CDR1 MDHEN and CDR2 SYDVKM come from the germline V gene. The CDR3 is 14 residues long. The CDR3 DNA follows: TGTGCCAGCAGCCGTGACACTAGCAATCAGCCCCAGCATTTT. It translates to CASSRDTSNQPQHF.

The CDR3 loop is CASSQAGTGNTEAFF. For the CDR3, the DNA is TGTGCCAGCAGCCAAGCCGGGACAGGGAACACTGAAGCTTTCTTT. The chain links TRBV28 to TRBJ1-1; 8 nucleotides align to TRBD1. Per germline, CDR1 MDHEN and CDR2 SYDVKM. This CDR3 contains 15 residues. V trimming: 6 bases; J trimming: 1 base; junction bases outside the gene matches: 7. The complete variable domain, with remaining parts taken from reference TRBV28 and TRBJ1-1, reads DVKVTQSSRYLVKRTGEKVFLECVQDMDHENMFWYRQDPGLGLRLIYFSYDVKMKEKGDIPEGYSVSREKKERFSLILESASTNQTSMYLCASSQAGTGNTEAFFGQGTRLTVV.

The V gene is TRBV6-5, the J gene TRBJ2-7; TRBD1 agrees at 8 bases. The V gene end was trimmed by 7 bases and the J gene end by 5 bases; junction bases not matched to a gene: 4. Germline V gene sequence: CDR1 MNHEY, CDR2 SVGAGI. This CDR3 has 12 residues. Here the CDR3 DNA reads TGTGCCAGCACACAGGGGGTCCACGAGCAGTACTTC. This encodes CASTQGVHEQYF.

DNA of the CDR3: TGTGCCAGCTCACCGAATCCAAGCGGAGCCTACGAGCAGTACTTC. The encoded protein is CASSPNPSGAYEQYF. The genes are TRBV18 and TRBJ2-7; D might be TRBD2 (5 bases). V lost 3 bases to trimming and J lost 2 bases, with 14 bases between them. This CDR3 spans 15 amino acids. Per germline, CDR1 KGHSH and CDR2 LQKENI.

In DNA, the CDR3 is TGTGCCACCAGTGATTTCCTGGAGTGCGATTGCACAGATACGCAGTATTTT. This encodes CATSDFLECDCTDTQYF. This chain joins TRBV24-1 and TRBJ2-3; D is uncertain. The germline V gene encodes CDR1 KGHDR and CDR2 SFDVKD. The V and J ends lost 1 base and 1 base respectively, with 14 bases between them. This CDR3 is 17 amino acids long.

The V gene is TRBV5-1, the J gene TRBJ2-2; possibly TRBD2 for D (6 bases). CDR3 length: 14 residues. Germline CDR1 SGHRS, CDR2 YFSETQ. V gave up 5 bases and J gave up 6 bases, with 14 bases separating them. The CDR3 spells CASSLGGTPGELFF. The CDR3 bases are TGCGCCAGCAGTCTTGGCGGGACGCCCGGGGAGCTGTTTTTT.

The chain is built from TRBV18 and TRBJ2-7, with TRBD2 as a possible D gene (5 bases). V was clipped by 2 bases and J by 0 bases, with 14 bases between them. Germline loops: CDR1 KGHSH, CDR2 LQKENI. The CDR3 is 16 residues long. CDR3 DNA sequence: TGTGCCAGCTCACCAGGTAGCGCTGCAGGCTCCTACGAGCAGTACTTC. Protein sequence: CASSPGSAAGSYEQYF.

In its sample, this clone was seen a few times. This rearrangement joins TRBV15 to TRBJ2-3; D remains unclear. Trimming took 3 bases from V and 3 from J, leaving 13 bases between them. This CDR3 is 15 amino acids long. Germline V gene lookup returns CDR1 LNHNV and CDR2 YYDKDF (reference sequence). The chain's CDR3 is CATSSLNAGTDTQYF. As DNA, the CDR3 is TGTGCCACCAGCAGCCTCAATGCAGGAACAGATACGCAGTATTTT.